Below, 5 T cell receptor beta chains from the same sample are listed, as sequenced in a study of blood T cell repertoires in COVID-19. Data came from immunoSEQ multiplex PCR; TCRdb stores just in-frame clones and leaves some out. The sample includes around 140,000 clones, approximately 83% of them seen just once. Sequencing was carried out using peripheral blood. The receptors shown here come from an older woman with acute or convalescent COVID-19.

This clone is a singleton in its sample. The chain has TRBV4-1 and TRBJ2-3; D is perhaps TRBD2 (6 bases). CDR3 length: 16 residues. The germline gives CDR1 MGHRA, CDR2 YSYEKL. V gave up 1 base and J gave up 8 bases, with 19 bases separating them. CDR3 protein: CASSQGNFLEEGTQYF. The CDR3 nucleotides read TGCGCCAGCAGCCAAGGAAACTTTCTTGAGGAGGGTACGCAGTATTTT.

The CDR3 loop reads CASSSGGLGEAFF. DNA for the CDR3: TGTGCCAGCAGTTCAGGGGGCTTGGGTGAAGCTTTCTTT. The chain joins TRBV12-3 or TRBV12-4 to TRBJ1-1; TRBD1 matches at 8 bases. The length of the CDR3 is 13 residues. V lost 4 bases to trimming and J lost 7 bases; unmatched junction nucleotides: 5.

This rearrangement joins TRBV28 to TRBJ2-3; the match to TRBD1 covers 11 bases. The germline V gene has CDR1 MDHEN and CDR2 SYDVKM. Trimming took 5 bases from V and 6 from J; bases not matched to a gene: 7. The CDR3 is 15 amino acids. The CDR3 nucleotides read TGTGCCAGCAGTCCTCCGGACAGGGGGCCGGATACGCAGTATTTT. It specifies CASSPPDRGPDTQYF.

This clone was counted once. This chain uses TRBV7-8 with TRBJ1-2; 9 bases map to TRBD1. The CDR3 is 15 amino acids. J gave up 6 bases and V 5 bases, and 10 bases lay outside the gene matches. Germline CDR1 reads SGHVS; CDR2 reads FQNEAQ. Written as DNA, the CDR3 is TGTGCCAGCAGCGCAGGGACAGGGTATTTGGATGGCTACACCTTC. Encoded protein: CASSAGTGYLDGYTF.

The chain links TRBV6-1 to TRBJ2-7; 7 nucleotides match TRBD1. The ends lost 9 bases at V and 2 bases at J; junction bases unmatched: 7. The germline CDR1 and CDR2 sequences are MNHNS and SASEGT. CDR3 length: 13 residues. DNA of the CDR3: TGTGCCAGTTGGACAGGAGTAACCTACGAGCAGTACTTC. Encoded protein: CASWTGVTYEQYF.